Detailed here is one T cell receptor (beta chain). TCRdb's copy holds only in-frame clones and misses some; the assay was immunoSEQ multiplex PCR. The sample includes approximately 350,000 clones, more than 70% of them seen just once. These data originate in a study of blood T cell repertoires in COVID-19. The source of this sequence is a man aged 40-55 years with acute or convalescent COVID-19. The material sequenced was peripheral blood.

Here the CDR3 DNA reads TGTGCCAGCAGCTCTAGAACTCAGGGGGGAAACACTGAAGCTTTCTTT. Amino acid sequence: CASSSRTQGGNTEAFF. The chain uses TRBV11-2 and TRBJ1-1, with 7 bases fitting TRBD1. The CDR3 runs to 16 residues. The germline CDR1 and CDR2 sequences are SGHAT and FQNNGV. V shed 4 bases, J shed 2 bases, and the junction held 10 bases outside the gene matches.